This record concerns one T cell receptor (beta chain) sequence. Its antigen is still unknown. This record belongs to a study of T cell responses to AZD1222 COVID-19 vaccine. Study-wide findings and caveats: Close to half of all spike-specific TCRs reportedly target regions of the variants that are unmutated.

Profiled with immunoSEQ multiplex PCR; TCRdb holds only in-frame clones, not every one. The sample holds approximately 180,000 clones, approximately 88% seen once. The length of the CDR3 is 13 residues. Germline CDR1 is KGHSH and CDR2 is LQKENI. Between the trimmed V and J ends, which lost 4 bases and 5 bases, there was a span of 11 bases. The chain recombines TRBV18 with TRBJ1-2; tentatively, D is TRBD1 (5 bases). The sample in question was peripheral blood, obtained on day 0 of AZD1222 vaccination. The TCR was taken from an adult in good health. DNA of the CDR3: TGTGCCAGCTCACTACTAGGGACTTATGGCTACACCTTC. Translated: CASSLLGTYGYTF.